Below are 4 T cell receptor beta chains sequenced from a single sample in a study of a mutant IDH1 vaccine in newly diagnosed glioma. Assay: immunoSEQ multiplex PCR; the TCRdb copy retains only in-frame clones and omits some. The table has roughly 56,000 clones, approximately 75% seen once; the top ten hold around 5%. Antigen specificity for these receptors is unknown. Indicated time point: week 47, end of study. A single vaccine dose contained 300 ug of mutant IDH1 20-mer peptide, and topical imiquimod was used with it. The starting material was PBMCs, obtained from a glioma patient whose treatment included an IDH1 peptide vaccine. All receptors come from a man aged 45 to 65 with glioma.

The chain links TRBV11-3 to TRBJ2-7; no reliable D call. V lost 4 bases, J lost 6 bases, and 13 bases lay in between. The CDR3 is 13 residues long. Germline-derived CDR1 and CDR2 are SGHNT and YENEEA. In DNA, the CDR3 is TGTGCCAGCAGCTCGGCCCGGGCCCGCGAGCAGTACTTC. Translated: CASSSARAREQYF.

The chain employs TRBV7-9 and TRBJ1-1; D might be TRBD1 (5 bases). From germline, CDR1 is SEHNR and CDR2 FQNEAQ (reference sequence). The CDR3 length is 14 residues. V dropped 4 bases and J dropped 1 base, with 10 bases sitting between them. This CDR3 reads CASSYPGQNTEAFF. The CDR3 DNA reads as TGTGCCAGCAGCTACCCCGGACAGAACACTGAAGCTTTCTTT.

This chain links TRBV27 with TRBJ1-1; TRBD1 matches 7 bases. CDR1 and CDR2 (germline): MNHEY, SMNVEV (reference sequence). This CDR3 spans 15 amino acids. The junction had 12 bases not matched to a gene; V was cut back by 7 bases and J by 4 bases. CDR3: CASMKTGQLGTEAFF. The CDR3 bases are TGTGCCAGCATGAAGACAGGGCAATTGGGCACTGAAGCTTTCTTT.

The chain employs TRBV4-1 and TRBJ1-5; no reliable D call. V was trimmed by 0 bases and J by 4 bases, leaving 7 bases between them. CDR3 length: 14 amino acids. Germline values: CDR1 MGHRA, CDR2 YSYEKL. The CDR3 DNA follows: TGCGCCAGCAGCCAAGATCCCAGGAATCAGCCCCAGCATTTT. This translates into CASSQDPRNQPQHF.